Below, 17 T cell receptor beta chains from the same sample are listed, as sequenced in a study of STAT5B mutations in CD4+ large granular lymphocyte leukemia. Libraries were prepared by immunoSEQ multiplex PCR; TCRdb keeps only in-frame clonotypes and omits some of them. This table holds about 35,000 clones, about 65% found once. Sequenced sample: CD4+ T cells from blood buffy coats. These receptors all stem from a human donor in good health.

This clone has a handful of counts. This chain uses TRBV7-6 with TRBJ1-1; weak D call: TRBD1 (5 bases). This CDR3 is built from 15 residues. The germline CDR1 and CDR2 sequences are SGHVS and FNYEAQ. V lost 5 bases, J lost 4 bases, and 17 bases lay in between. The CDR3 reads CASSVSGGIVTEAFF. As DNA, the CDR3 is TGTGCCAGCAGCGTTAGTGGGGGGATAGTCACTGAAGCTTTCTTT.

The V gene is TRBV10-3, the J gene TRBJ2-5; possible D gene TRBD1, 5 bases. Trimming took off 0 bases at V and 1 base at J, with 6 bases between the two ends. Germline loops: CDR1 ENHRY, CDR2 SYGVKD. The CDR3 loop spans 14 amino acids. The CDR3 coding sequence is TGTGCCATCAGTGAGTCGACAGCCCAAGAGACCCAGTACTTC. It translates to CAISESTAQETQYF.

In its sample, this clone was seen once. This chain joins TRBV11-2 and TRBJ1-6; no definite D call. V lost 5 bases, J lost 0 bases, and 8 bases lay in between. CDR1 SGHAT and CDR2 FQNNGV come from the germline V gene. There are 15 residues in the CDR3. Here the CDR3 reads CASSPRDSYNSPLHF. The CDR3, as DNA: TGTGCCAGCAGCCCCCGGGACTCCTATAATTCACCCCTCCACTTT.

This rearrangement joins TRBV7-9 to TRBJ2-3; 9 bases fit TRBD2. Per the germline V gene, CDR1 is SEHNR and CDR2 is FQNEAQ (reference sequence). The CDR3 totals 14 residues. V gave up 3 bases and J gave up 5 bases; unmatched junction bases: 3. In DNA form, the CDR3 reads TGTGCCAGCAGCTTGGGACTAGCTCGAGATACGCAGTATTTT. It specifies CASSLGLARDTQYF.

V gene TRBV11-3 combines with J gene TRBJ2-7; TRBD2 agrees at 7 bases. V trimming: 5 bases; J trimming: 1 base; junction bases outside the gene matches: 8. The length of the CDR3 is 15 residues. The germline gives CDR1 SGHNT, CDR2 YENEEA. The CDR3 here is CASSLKGEGSYEQYF. Here the CDR3 DNA reads TGTGCCAGCAGCCTCAAAGGGGAGGGATCCTACGAGCAGTACTTC.

The chain links TRBV9 to TRBJ2-7; D call uncertain. Trimming cost V 0 bases and J 0 bases, with 7 bases left between them. CDR3 length equals 14 residues. Germline assignment: CDR1 SGDLS and CDR2 YYNGEE. The CDR3 nucleotides are TGTGCCAGCAGCGTAGCAGCAAACTCCTACGAGCAGTACTTC. Residues: CASSVAANSYEQYF.

V and J are TRBV4-1 and TRBJ2-1, with D possibly TRBD1 on 6 matching bases. Per the germline V gene, CDR1 is MGHRA and CDR2 is YSYEKL. Trimming cost V 4 bases and J 2 bases, with 18 bases left between them. CDR3 size: 17 residues. Here the CDR3 reads CASSPSPHGTPYNEQFF. DNA for the CDR3: TGCGCCAGCAGCCCCTCCCCCCACGGGACACCCTACAATGAGCAGTTCTTC.

On this clone: The junction departs from the called germline gene at one end, perhaps through a read error. The chain couples TRBV7-9 to TRBJ1-1, with a possible D match to TRBD1 (6 bases). The CDR3 runs to 15 residues. The germline CDR1 and CDR2 sequences are SEHNR and FQNEAQ (reference sequence). The CDR3 region is CASRLGGARSTEAFF. CDR3 in DNA: TGTGCCAGCAGGTTAGGGGGGGCGAGGTCCACTGAAGCTTTCTTT.

The rearrangement links TRBV5-8 to TRBJ2-4, with a tentative D call TRBD1 (6 bases). Per the germline V gene, CDR1 is SGHTS and CDR2 is YDEGEE. CDR3 size: 14 residues. Trimming took off 1 base at V and 7 bases at J, with 12 bases between the two ends. The CDR3 reads CASSLTQGWNIQYF. CDR3 coding DNA: TGTGCCAGCAGCTTGACTCAGGGGTGGAACATTCAGTACTTC.

About this clone: A junction boundary mismatches the germline segment, possibly from a read error. V usage is TRBV2 and J usage is TRBJ1-2; D unresolved. The CDR3 length is 14 residues. CDR1 and CDR2 from the germline V gene are SNHLY and FYNNEI. The DNA of the CDR3 is TGTGCCGGCAGTGCCAGCCTCCTTGGCTATGGCTACACCTTC. Translation: CAGSASLLGYGYTF.

This clone appeared once. The rearrangement joins TRBV7-9 to TRBJ2-5, with 11 bases fitting TRBD2. Germline V lookup: CDR1 SEHNR, CDR2 FQNEAQ (reference sequence). The CDR3 spans 14 residues. V shed 5 bases and J 5 bases; nucleotides not matched to a gene: 4. CDR3 region: CASSPGTSGETQYF. CDR3 sequence (DNA): TGTGCCAGCAGCCCTGGGACTAGCGGCGAGACCCAGTACTTC.

V usage is TRBV6-1 and J usage is TRBJ1-6, with unresolved D. Trimming left V 4 bases short and J 7 bases short, with 14 bases between. The CDR3 runs to 15 residues. Germline V gene sequence: CDR1 MNHNS, CDR2 SASEGT. The CDR3: CASSVTPTLNSPLHF. The CDR3 nucleotides read TGTGCCAGCAGTGTCACGCCAACCTTAAATTCACCCCTCCACTTT.

The chain employs TRBV7-9 and TRBJ1-5; D ambiguous. The CDR3 is made up of 14 amino acids. The V gene lost 1 base and the J gene lost 2 bases, with 6 bases spanning the gap. The V gene's germline CDR1 is SEHNR and CDR2 FQNEAQ (reference sequence). The CDR3 nucleotides are TGTGCCAGCAGCTTAGAGGCGGGCAATCAGCCCCAGCATTTT. This codes for CASSLEAGNQPQHF.

The gene calls are TRBV7-3 and TRBJ2-2; tentatively, D is TRBD2 (5 bases). The CDR3 extends over 14 amino acids. V lost 6 bases and J lost 3, with 11 bases in between. CDR1 and CDR2 from the germline V gene are SGHTA and FQGTGA. The CDR3 nucleotides read TGTGCCAGCAGTGCCGGGGAGTACACCGGGGAGCTGTTTTTT. Its translation: CASSAGEYTGELFF.

The chain recombines TRBV27 with TRBJ2-1; D is perhaps TRBD2 (7 bases). This CDR3 has 13 residues. Trimming shortened V by 8 bases and J by 8 bases, and 16 bases separated the two germline ends. Germline V lookup: CDR1 MNHEY, CDR2 SMNVEV (reference sequence). The CDR3 DNA is TGTGCCAGCTGCTACAGGGCGGGGGATGAGCAGTTCTTC. This codes for CASCYRAGDEQFF.

V and J are TRBV15 and TRBJ2-5; D may be TRBD1 or TRBD2 (5 bases each). V was pared by 10 bases and J by 5 bases, with 17 bases between. The length of the CDR3 is 13 residues. Germline V CDR1 and CDR2: LNHNV, YYDKDF (reference sequence). CDR3 sequence: CAIRDVGVETQYF. The CDR3 coding sequence is TGTGCCATTCGGGATGTAGGGGTGGAGACCCAGTACTTC.

Only a few counts were recorded for this clone. CDR3 sequence (DNA): TGTGCCACCAGCAGAGACCCTACTAGCGGGGGAAATGAGCAGTTCTTC. Amino acid sequence: CATSRDPTSGGNEQFF. The rearrangement links TRBV15 to TRBJ2-1; 11 bases align to TRBD2. The germline CDR1 and CDR2 sequences are LNHNV and YYDKDF (reference sequence). The CDR3 is made up of 16 amino acids. Losses at the gene ends were 0 bases for V and 7 bases for J; bases not matched to a gene: 5.